A single count supports the clone carrying this T cell receptor beta chain. Antigen unknown. This record comes from a study of cytomegalovirus exposure and HLA in healthy donors. In the study overall: One earlier analysis, a look at roughly 170 million T cells, found 100 million to 130 million unique TCR beta sequences. About 83 million unique TCRs from HLA-typed donors made up an early data release.

Overall study results and limits: Most TCR sequences showed up rarely, but some public TCRs showed up in many donors. Several of the most significant clusters appeared, in a later analysis, to be linked to common viral pathogens.

The CDR3 loop spans 11 amino acids. V lost 4 bases and J 7 bases, leaving 4 bases between the germline ends. Germline V lookup: CDR1 MNHNS, CDR2 SASEGT. PCR was performed using 60 Vbeta and 13 Jbeta primers. TCRdb's table, derived via immunoSEQ multiplex PCR, lists solely in-frame clones and lacks some. This sample carries roughly 100,000 clones, over 80% of them seen once, and the ten largest clones take about 6.3%. This TCR derives from a young man in good health and CMV-seronegative. Sequenced sample: PBMCs. The rearrangement uses TRBV6-1 and TRBJ2-2, with D uncertain. CDR3 sequence reads: CASSAFGELFF. As DNA, the CDR3 is TGTGCCAGCAGTGCTTTCGGGGAGCTGTTTTTT.